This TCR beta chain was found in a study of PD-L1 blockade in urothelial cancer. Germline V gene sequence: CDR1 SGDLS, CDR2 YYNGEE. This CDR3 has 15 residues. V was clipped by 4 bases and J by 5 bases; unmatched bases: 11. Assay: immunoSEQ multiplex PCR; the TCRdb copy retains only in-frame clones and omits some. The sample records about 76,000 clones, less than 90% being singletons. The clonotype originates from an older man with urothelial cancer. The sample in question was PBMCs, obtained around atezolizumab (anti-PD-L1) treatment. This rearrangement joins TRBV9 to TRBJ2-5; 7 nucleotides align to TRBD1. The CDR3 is CASSPRPGGTETQYF. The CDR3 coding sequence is TGTGCCAGCAGCCCCCGACCAGGGGGTACGGAGACCCAGTACTTC.